A single sample gave rise to the 21 T cell receptor beta chains below, sequenced in a study of cytomegalovirus exposure and HLA in healthy donors. 60 Vbeta and 13 Jbeta primers were used in PCR. The repertoire was sequenced with immunoSEQ multiplex PCR; TCRdb's copy has only in-frame clones and lacks some. Of some 65,000 clones detected, 62% appear once; the ten largest clones hold around 2.8%. Sequences were obtained from PBMCs. The receptors here all came from a man aged 25 to 40 in good health and CMV-seronegative.

The gene calls are TRBV30 and TRBJ2-3; D is possibly TRBD1 (6 bases). CDR1 is GTSNPN and CDR2 is SVGIG in the germline V gene (reference sequence). Trimming took off 5 bases at V and 9 bases at J, with 21 bases between the two ends. The CDR3 length is 14 residues. In DNA, the CDR3 is TGTGCCTGGGAGGAAGAGGGCAAGGGGGAAACGCAGTATTTT. Amino acid sequence: CAWEEEGKGETQYF.

The V gene is TRBV7-9, the J gene TRBJ2-3; maybe TRBD1 (6 bases). The germline V gene has CDR1 SEHNR and CDR2 FQNEAQ (reference sequence). The CDR3 has 15 amino acids. Trimming pared 5 bases from V and 0 bases from J, leaving 12 bases between. CDR3 residues: CASSRGTTSTDTQYF. The CDR3 bases are TGTGCCAGCAGCCGTGGGACAACTAGCACAGATACGCAGTATTTT.

This chain's CDR3 is CAIGDRGVTGELFF. CDR3 sequence (DNA): TGTGCCATCGGGGACAGGGGGGTCACCGGGGAGCTGTTTTTT. This chain uses TRBV10-3 with TRBJ2-2; 11 bases map to TRBD1. Looked up from germline, CDR1 is ENHRY and CDR2 is SYGVKD. V shed 8 bases and J 4 bases; nucleotides not matched to a gene: 3. CDR3 size: 14 residues.

This clone has a handful of counts. The chain joins TRBV19 to TRBJ2-7, with 7 bases matching TRBD1. Trimming cost V 6 bases and J 4 bases; bases outside gene matches: 12. Per germline, CDR1 LNHDA and CDR2 SQIVND (reference sequence). The CDR3 sequence is 15 residues long. The CDR3: CASSLTGDAEYEQYF. CDR3 sequence (DNA): TGTGCCAGTAGCCTTACAGGGGACGCAGAGTACGAGCAGTACTTC.

The CDR3 region has the DNA TGTGCCAGCAGTGAAGGAGGGCTGAACACTGAAGCTTTCTTT. It encodes CASSEGGLNTEAFF. The chain uses TRBV2 and TRBJ1-1; no firm D call. The CDR3 consists of 14 residues. V was pared by 1 base and J by 0 bases, with 6 bases between. Germline V CDR1 and CDR2: SNHLY, FYNNEI.

The V call is TRBV5-1, the J call TRBJ2-1; 10 bases match TRBD2. This CDR3 has 14 residues. The V gene's germline CDR1 is SGHRS and CDR2 YFSETQ. With V trimmed by 5 bases and J by 4 bases, 3 bases remained unmatched. In DNA form, the CDR3 reads TGCGCCAGCAGGCTAGCGGGGGCTTACAATGAGCAGTTCTTC. Its protein product is CASRLAGAYNEQFF.

The J gene is TRBJ1-1, the V gene TRBV11-3, with 8 bases matching TRBD1. Germline V gives CDR1 SGHNT, CDR2 YENEEA. Unmatched junction bases numbered 10, after V lost 4 bases and J lost 6 bases. The CDR3 has 15 amino acids. CDR3 loop: CASSSQDRVVAEAFF. The CDR3 DNA sequence: TGTGCCAGCAGCTCGCAGGACAGGGTAGTCGCTGAAGCTTTCTTT.

V gene TRBV6-5 combines with J gene TRBJ2-7; 8 bases align to TRBD1. The V and J ends lost 1 base and 2 bases, in that order; junction bases with no gene match: 4. CDR3 length equals 15 residues. CDR1 and CDR2 from the germline V gene are MNHEY and SVGAGI. The CDR3 spells CASSYFRQGTYEQYF. The CDR3, as DNA: TGTGCCAGCAGTTACTTCAGACAGGGGACCTACGAGCAGTACTTC.

In this sample, this clone turned up a few times. The V call is TRBV5-1, the J call TRBJ2-7, with TRBD2 as a possible D gene (6 bases). Trimming left V 5 bases short and J 9 bases short, with 21 bases between. Germline V gene lookup returns CDR1 SGHRS and CDR2 YFSETQ. The CDR3 spans 14 residues. The CDR3 reads CASSPLDGGGRQYF. The CDR3 nucleotides are TGCGCCAGCAGTCCCTTGGACGGGGGTGGGAGGCAGTACTTC.

This rearrangement joins TRBV7-3 to TRBJ2-1; D is possibly TRBD2 (5 bases). V shed 1 base and J shed 4 bases, with 8 bases lying between them. The CDR3 runs to 14 residues. Per the germline V gene, CDR1 is SGHTA and CDR2 is FQGTGA. As DNA, the CDR3 is TGTGCCAGCAGCTTAAATCCGGGATACAATGAGCAGTTCTTC. It codes for CASSLNPGYNEQFF.

The V call is TRBV13, the J call TRBJ2-7, with TRBD2 identical over 11 bases. Germline V CDR1 and CDR2: PRHDT, FYEKMQ (reference sequence). V lost 8 bases, J lost 13 bases, and 7 bases stayed unmatched. The CDR3 is 11 residues long. CDR3 in amino acids: CASGSGGAQYF. The CDR3 DNA reads as TGTGCCAGCGGTAGCGGGGGGGCCCAATACTTC.

On this clone itself: The same CDR3 also results from other DNA sequences found in this sample. CDR3 residues: CASSLSQETQYF. The CDR3 bases are TGCGCCAGCAGCCTCTCCCAAGAGACCCAGTACTTC. The chain uses TRBV5-1 and TRBJ2-5, with no clear D. The CDR3 spans 12 residues. Germline values: CDR1 SGHRS, CDR2 YFSETQ. The ends were cut back, 4 bases at V and 1 base at J, with 5 bases in the middle.

This clone occurred a few times. V gene TRBV5-1 combines with J gene TRBJ1-4; TRBD1 matches 8 bases. V dropped 5 bases and J dropped 4; count of bases not matched to a gene: 4. This CDR3 spans 14 amino acids. The germline gives CDR1 SGHRS, CDR2 YFSETQ. CDR3 sequence reads: CASRRGQDNEKLFF. CDR3 in DNA: TGCGCCAGCAGGAGGGGACAGGATAATGAAAAACTGTTTTTT.

The gene calls are TRBV7-6 and TRBJ2-7, with 10 bases identical to TRBD2. Trimming removed 5 bases from V and 3 bases from J; junction bases left unmatched: 10. The CDR3 sequence is 16 residues long. Germline values: CDR1 SGHVS, CDR2 FNYEAQ. For the CDR3, the DNA is TGTGCCAGCAGCCCCCGGACGACTAGCGGGTACTACGAGCAGTACTTC. Translating gives CASSPRTTSGYYEQYF.

As DNA, the CDR3 is TGTGCCAGCAGGCCCGCGGGGAACTCCTACGAGCAGTACTTC. The encoded protein is CASRPAGNSYEQYF. V gene TRBV6-5 combines with J gene TRBJ2-7, with D perhaps matching TRBD2 (6 bases). Germline CDR1 is MNHEY and CDR2 is SVGAGI. Trimming took off 6 bases at V and 0 bases at J, with 12 bases between the two ends. The CDR3 consists of 14 residues.

The genes are TRBV11-2 and TRBJ2-7, with D hard to call. Per germline, CDR1 SGHAT and CDR2 FQNNGV. This CDR3 has 11 residues. With 6 bases removed from V and 6 bases from J, the gap between germline ends came to 9 bases. Here the CDR3 reads CASSTASEQYF. The DNA for the CDR3 is TGTGCCAGCAGTACCGCCAGCGAGCAGTACTTC.

The chain has TRBV30 and TRBJ2-3; D gene uncertain. Deletions cut 4 bases from V and 5 bases from J, with 13 bases between. The germline V gene encodes CDR1 GTSNPN and CDR2 SVGIG (reference sequence). The CDR3 has 13 amino acids. CDR3 coding DNA: TGTGCCTGGAATTGGCAGGTCGAAGATACGCAGTATTTT. Translating it yields CAWNWQVEDTQYF.

The CDR3 protein is CASSLVAGGPNIQYF. The CDR3 coding sequence is TGCGCCAGCAGCTTGGTGGCGGGGGGGCCCAACATTCAGTACTTC. The chain employs TRBV5-1 and TRBJ2-4; 9 positions match TRBD2. With 0 bases clipped from V and 7 bases from J, the junction kept 5 bases outside the gene matches. The V gene's germline CDR1 is SGHRS and CDR2 YFSETQ. This CDR3 has 15 residues.

The sample holds a few counts of this clone. The J gene is TRBJ2-5, the V gene TRBV6-5; 13 bases map to TRBD2. This CDR3 region has 15 residues. The ends lost 2 bases at V and 5 bases at J; junction bases unmatched: 2. Germline CDR1 is MNHEY and CDR2 is SVGAGI. For the CDR3, the DNA is TGTGCCAGCAGTTACGGGACTAGCGGGGTGGAGACCCAGTACTTC. Encoded protein: CASSYGTSGVETQYF.

This clone has just a few counts. The V and J genes are TRBV5-6 and TRBJ2-7, with 10 nucleotides matching TRBD2. Per germline, CDR1 SGHDT and CDR2 YYEEEE. Germline trimming cut 4 bases from V and 1 base from J; bases unmatched to any gene: 8. The CDR3 loop spans 16 amino acids. CDR3 bases: TGTGCCAGCAGCCGTAGGTGGACTAGCGGATCCTACGAGCAGTACTTC. Translated: CASSRRWTSGSYEQYF. Using reference TRBV5-6 and TRBJ2-7 for the parts outside the CDR3, the full variable domain is DAGVTQSPTHLIKTRGQQVTLRCSPKSGHDTVSWYQQALGQGPQFIFQYYEEEERQRGNFPDRFSGHQFPNYSSELNVNALLLGDSALYLCASSRRWTSGSYEQYFGPGTRLTVT.

In this sample, this clone turned up once. This chain joins TRBV29-1 and TRBJ2-7, with TRBD1 matching over 7 bases. Losses at the gene ends were 5 bases for V and 4 bases for J; bases not matched to a gene: 2. CDR3 length equals 11 residues. Germline assignment: CDR1 SQVTM and CDR2 ANQGSEA. The CDR3 bases are TGCAGCGTTAGGGACAGTTACGAGCAGTACTTC. Protein product: CSVRDSYEQYF.